The next 5 T cell receptor beta chains were all read from a single sample in a study of CD8 T cells in ankylosing spondylitis. TCRdb re-called the 5' RACE reads through MiXCR, storing one row per CDR3 protein. The sample has fewer than 200,000 distinct CDR3 sequences, 18% seen once. Sequencing was done on a sample of blood, either unsorted or a sorted T cell fraction (not recorded which). The receptors shown here come from a male donor aged 10 to 30 with ankylosing spondylitis or in good health (not recorded which).

This chain joins TRBV7-6 and TRBJ2-7, with 8 nucleotides matching TRBD1. CDR3 length: 15 residues. Trimming cost V 5 bases and J 6 bases; bases outside gene matches: 12. The germline gives CDR1 SGHVS, CDR2 FNYEAQ. CDR3 sequence reads: CASSPGARGHREQYF. The CDR3 coding sequence is TGTGCCAGCAGCCCCGGGGCCAGGGGGCATCGCGAGCAGTACTTC.

The chain carries TRBV12-3 or TRBV12-4 and TRBJ1-5; D call uncertain. The CDR3 runs 15 residues. Trimming removed 1 base from V and 1 base from J, with 8 bases in between. Written as DNA, the CDR3 is TGTGCCAGCAGTTTAGTCTCGGGCAGCAATCAGCCCCAGCATTTT. Residues: CASSLVSGSNQPQHF.

This clonotype appeared many times. The rearrangement links TRBV27 to TRBJ1-2; 8 nucleotides agree with TRBD1. Per germline, CDR1 MNHEY and CDR2 SMNVEV (reference sequence). CDR3 length: 18 amino acids. J gave up 4 bases and V 8 bases, and 21 bases lay outside the gene matches. This CDR3 is CASGRPGGALFLGYGYTF. The DNA for the CDR3 is TGTGCCAGCGGCCGCCCAGGGGGCGCGCTTTTTTTAGGCTATGGCTACACCTTC.

The V call is TRBV4-3, the J call TRBJ2-7; the D gene could be TRBD1 or TRBD2 (5 bases each). Germline CDR1 reads LGHNA; CDR2 reads YSLEER. Trimming removed 0 bases at V and 4 bases at J, with 10 bases between. The CDR3 has 14 amino acids. CDR3 nucleotide sequence: TGCGCCAGCAGCCAAGAGCTGAGGGGTTACGAGCAGTACTTC. This gives the protein CASSQELRGYEQYF.

This clonotype has more than one count but fewer than ten. The chain recombines TRBV29-1 with TRBJ2-3, with 8 bases that match TRBD1. CDR3 size: 17 residues. The V gene's germline CDR1 is SQVTM and CDR2 ANQGSEA. V shed 4 bases and J 2 bases; nucleotides not matched to a gene: 14. For the CDR3, the DNA is TGCAGCGTTGCCGGGACAGGCTTTTCTACCAACACAGATACGCAGTATTTT. This codes for CSVAGTGFSTNTDTQYF.